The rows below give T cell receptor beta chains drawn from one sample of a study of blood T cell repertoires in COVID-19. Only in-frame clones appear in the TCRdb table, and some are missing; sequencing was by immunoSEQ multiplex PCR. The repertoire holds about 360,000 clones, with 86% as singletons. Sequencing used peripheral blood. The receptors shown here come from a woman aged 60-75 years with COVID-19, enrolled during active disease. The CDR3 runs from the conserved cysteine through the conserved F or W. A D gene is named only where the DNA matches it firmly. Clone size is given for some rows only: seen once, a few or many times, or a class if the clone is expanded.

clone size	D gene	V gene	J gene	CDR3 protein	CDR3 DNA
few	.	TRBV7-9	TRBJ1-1	CASSLEAGDEAFF	TGTGCCAGCAGCTTAGAGGCGGGGGATGAGGCTTTCTTT
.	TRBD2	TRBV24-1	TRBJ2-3	CATSDPGLAGGQDTQYF	TGTGCCACCAGTGATCCTGGACTAGCGGGGGGGCAGGATACGCAGTATTTT
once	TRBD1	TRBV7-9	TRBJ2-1	CASSRTGQGAADNEQFF	TGTGCCAGCAGCCGGACGGGGCAGGGGGCAGCGGACAATGAGCAGTTCTTC
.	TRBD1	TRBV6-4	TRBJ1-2	CASSGLLQGGVRGYTF	TGTGCCAGCAGCGGATTATTACAGGGGGGCGTTCGGGGCTACACCTTC
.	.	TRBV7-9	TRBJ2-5	CASSFRGVETQYF	TGTGCCAGCAGCTTCAGGGGGGTAGAGACCCAGTACTTC
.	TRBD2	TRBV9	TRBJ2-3	CASSASGEPIDTQYF	TGTGCCAGCAGCGCTAGCGGGGAGCCGATTGATACGCAGTATTTT
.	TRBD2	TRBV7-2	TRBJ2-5	CASSSLAGGTWETQYF	TGTGCCAGCAGCTCGCTAGCGGGGGGGACCTGGGAGACCCAGTACTTC
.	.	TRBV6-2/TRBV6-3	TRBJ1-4	CASSSQGMGEKLFF	TGTGCCAGCAGCTCCCAGGGAATGGGTGAAAAACTGTTTTTT
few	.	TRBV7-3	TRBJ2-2	CASSFSNTGELFF	TGTGCCAGCAGCTTTAGTAACACCGGGGAGCTGTTTTTT
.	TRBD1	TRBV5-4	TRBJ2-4	CASTLTGSGNIQYF	TGTGCCAGCACCCTGACAGGGTCGGGAAACATTCAGTACTTC
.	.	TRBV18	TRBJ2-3	CASSTLGEGTDTQYF	.
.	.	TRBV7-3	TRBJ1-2	CASSPRANYGYTF	TGTGCCAGCAGCCCGAGAGCTAACTATGGCTACACCTTC
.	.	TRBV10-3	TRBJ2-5	CATRFGDGETQYF	TGTGCCACCCGATTCGGCGACGGGGAGACCCAGTACTTC
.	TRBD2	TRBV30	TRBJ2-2	CAWASGGTGELFF	TGTGCCTGGGCTAGCGGGGGCACCGGGGAGCTGTTTTTT
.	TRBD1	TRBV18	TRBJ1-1	CASSPGQGIYGAFF	TGTGCCAGCTCACCGGGACAGGGGATTTATGGCGCTTTCTTT
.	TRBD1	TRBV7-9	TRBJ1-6	CASSTGGRDSPLHF	TGTGCCAGCAGCACAGGGGGCAGGGATTCACCCCTCCACTTT
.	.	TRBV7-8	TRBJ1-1	CASTHGVLLEAFF	TGTGCCAGCACCCACGGAGTCCTACTCGAAGCTTTCTTT
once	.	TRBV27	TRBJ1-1	CASSFPGENGVAEAFF	TGTGCCAGCAGTTTCCCGGGAGAGAACGGTGTCGCTGAAGCTTTCTTT
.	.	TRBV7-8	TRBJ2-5	CASSTSGETQYF	TGTGCCAGCAGCACGTCGGGAGAGACCCAGTACTTC
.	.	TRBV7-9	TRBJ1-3	CASSFSGISGNTIYF	TGTGCCAGCAGCTTCTCGGGGATCTCTGGAAACACCATATATTTT
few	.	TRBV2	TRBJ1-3	CASSVQGGSGNTIYF	TGTGCCAGCAGTGTACAGGGTGGCTCTGGAAACACCATATATTTT
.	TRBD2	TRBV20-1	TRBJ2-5	CSASGTSGGQETQYF	TGCAGTGCTAGTGGGACTAGCGGGGGGCAAGAGACCCAGTACTTC
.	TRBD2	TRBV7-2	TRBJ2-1	CASSPTSGGVSPLRNEQFF	TGTGCCAGCAGCCCGACTAGCGGGGGGGTTTCGCCGCTCCGAAATGAGCAGTTCTTC
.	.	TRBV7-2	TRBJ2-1	CASTITYRAYNEQFF	TGTGCCAGCACCATCACCTACCGGGCCTACAATGAGCAGTTCTTC
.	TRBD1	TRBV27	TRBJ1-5	CASSLSPGSGRGRQPQHF	TGTGCCAGCAGTTTATCCCCCGGGTCTGGCAGGGGGCGTCAGCCCCAGCATTTT
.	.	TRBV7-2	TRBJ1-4	CASSLEVRLNEKLFF	TGTGCCAGCAGCTTAGAAGTCAGACTAAATGAAAAACTGTTTTTT